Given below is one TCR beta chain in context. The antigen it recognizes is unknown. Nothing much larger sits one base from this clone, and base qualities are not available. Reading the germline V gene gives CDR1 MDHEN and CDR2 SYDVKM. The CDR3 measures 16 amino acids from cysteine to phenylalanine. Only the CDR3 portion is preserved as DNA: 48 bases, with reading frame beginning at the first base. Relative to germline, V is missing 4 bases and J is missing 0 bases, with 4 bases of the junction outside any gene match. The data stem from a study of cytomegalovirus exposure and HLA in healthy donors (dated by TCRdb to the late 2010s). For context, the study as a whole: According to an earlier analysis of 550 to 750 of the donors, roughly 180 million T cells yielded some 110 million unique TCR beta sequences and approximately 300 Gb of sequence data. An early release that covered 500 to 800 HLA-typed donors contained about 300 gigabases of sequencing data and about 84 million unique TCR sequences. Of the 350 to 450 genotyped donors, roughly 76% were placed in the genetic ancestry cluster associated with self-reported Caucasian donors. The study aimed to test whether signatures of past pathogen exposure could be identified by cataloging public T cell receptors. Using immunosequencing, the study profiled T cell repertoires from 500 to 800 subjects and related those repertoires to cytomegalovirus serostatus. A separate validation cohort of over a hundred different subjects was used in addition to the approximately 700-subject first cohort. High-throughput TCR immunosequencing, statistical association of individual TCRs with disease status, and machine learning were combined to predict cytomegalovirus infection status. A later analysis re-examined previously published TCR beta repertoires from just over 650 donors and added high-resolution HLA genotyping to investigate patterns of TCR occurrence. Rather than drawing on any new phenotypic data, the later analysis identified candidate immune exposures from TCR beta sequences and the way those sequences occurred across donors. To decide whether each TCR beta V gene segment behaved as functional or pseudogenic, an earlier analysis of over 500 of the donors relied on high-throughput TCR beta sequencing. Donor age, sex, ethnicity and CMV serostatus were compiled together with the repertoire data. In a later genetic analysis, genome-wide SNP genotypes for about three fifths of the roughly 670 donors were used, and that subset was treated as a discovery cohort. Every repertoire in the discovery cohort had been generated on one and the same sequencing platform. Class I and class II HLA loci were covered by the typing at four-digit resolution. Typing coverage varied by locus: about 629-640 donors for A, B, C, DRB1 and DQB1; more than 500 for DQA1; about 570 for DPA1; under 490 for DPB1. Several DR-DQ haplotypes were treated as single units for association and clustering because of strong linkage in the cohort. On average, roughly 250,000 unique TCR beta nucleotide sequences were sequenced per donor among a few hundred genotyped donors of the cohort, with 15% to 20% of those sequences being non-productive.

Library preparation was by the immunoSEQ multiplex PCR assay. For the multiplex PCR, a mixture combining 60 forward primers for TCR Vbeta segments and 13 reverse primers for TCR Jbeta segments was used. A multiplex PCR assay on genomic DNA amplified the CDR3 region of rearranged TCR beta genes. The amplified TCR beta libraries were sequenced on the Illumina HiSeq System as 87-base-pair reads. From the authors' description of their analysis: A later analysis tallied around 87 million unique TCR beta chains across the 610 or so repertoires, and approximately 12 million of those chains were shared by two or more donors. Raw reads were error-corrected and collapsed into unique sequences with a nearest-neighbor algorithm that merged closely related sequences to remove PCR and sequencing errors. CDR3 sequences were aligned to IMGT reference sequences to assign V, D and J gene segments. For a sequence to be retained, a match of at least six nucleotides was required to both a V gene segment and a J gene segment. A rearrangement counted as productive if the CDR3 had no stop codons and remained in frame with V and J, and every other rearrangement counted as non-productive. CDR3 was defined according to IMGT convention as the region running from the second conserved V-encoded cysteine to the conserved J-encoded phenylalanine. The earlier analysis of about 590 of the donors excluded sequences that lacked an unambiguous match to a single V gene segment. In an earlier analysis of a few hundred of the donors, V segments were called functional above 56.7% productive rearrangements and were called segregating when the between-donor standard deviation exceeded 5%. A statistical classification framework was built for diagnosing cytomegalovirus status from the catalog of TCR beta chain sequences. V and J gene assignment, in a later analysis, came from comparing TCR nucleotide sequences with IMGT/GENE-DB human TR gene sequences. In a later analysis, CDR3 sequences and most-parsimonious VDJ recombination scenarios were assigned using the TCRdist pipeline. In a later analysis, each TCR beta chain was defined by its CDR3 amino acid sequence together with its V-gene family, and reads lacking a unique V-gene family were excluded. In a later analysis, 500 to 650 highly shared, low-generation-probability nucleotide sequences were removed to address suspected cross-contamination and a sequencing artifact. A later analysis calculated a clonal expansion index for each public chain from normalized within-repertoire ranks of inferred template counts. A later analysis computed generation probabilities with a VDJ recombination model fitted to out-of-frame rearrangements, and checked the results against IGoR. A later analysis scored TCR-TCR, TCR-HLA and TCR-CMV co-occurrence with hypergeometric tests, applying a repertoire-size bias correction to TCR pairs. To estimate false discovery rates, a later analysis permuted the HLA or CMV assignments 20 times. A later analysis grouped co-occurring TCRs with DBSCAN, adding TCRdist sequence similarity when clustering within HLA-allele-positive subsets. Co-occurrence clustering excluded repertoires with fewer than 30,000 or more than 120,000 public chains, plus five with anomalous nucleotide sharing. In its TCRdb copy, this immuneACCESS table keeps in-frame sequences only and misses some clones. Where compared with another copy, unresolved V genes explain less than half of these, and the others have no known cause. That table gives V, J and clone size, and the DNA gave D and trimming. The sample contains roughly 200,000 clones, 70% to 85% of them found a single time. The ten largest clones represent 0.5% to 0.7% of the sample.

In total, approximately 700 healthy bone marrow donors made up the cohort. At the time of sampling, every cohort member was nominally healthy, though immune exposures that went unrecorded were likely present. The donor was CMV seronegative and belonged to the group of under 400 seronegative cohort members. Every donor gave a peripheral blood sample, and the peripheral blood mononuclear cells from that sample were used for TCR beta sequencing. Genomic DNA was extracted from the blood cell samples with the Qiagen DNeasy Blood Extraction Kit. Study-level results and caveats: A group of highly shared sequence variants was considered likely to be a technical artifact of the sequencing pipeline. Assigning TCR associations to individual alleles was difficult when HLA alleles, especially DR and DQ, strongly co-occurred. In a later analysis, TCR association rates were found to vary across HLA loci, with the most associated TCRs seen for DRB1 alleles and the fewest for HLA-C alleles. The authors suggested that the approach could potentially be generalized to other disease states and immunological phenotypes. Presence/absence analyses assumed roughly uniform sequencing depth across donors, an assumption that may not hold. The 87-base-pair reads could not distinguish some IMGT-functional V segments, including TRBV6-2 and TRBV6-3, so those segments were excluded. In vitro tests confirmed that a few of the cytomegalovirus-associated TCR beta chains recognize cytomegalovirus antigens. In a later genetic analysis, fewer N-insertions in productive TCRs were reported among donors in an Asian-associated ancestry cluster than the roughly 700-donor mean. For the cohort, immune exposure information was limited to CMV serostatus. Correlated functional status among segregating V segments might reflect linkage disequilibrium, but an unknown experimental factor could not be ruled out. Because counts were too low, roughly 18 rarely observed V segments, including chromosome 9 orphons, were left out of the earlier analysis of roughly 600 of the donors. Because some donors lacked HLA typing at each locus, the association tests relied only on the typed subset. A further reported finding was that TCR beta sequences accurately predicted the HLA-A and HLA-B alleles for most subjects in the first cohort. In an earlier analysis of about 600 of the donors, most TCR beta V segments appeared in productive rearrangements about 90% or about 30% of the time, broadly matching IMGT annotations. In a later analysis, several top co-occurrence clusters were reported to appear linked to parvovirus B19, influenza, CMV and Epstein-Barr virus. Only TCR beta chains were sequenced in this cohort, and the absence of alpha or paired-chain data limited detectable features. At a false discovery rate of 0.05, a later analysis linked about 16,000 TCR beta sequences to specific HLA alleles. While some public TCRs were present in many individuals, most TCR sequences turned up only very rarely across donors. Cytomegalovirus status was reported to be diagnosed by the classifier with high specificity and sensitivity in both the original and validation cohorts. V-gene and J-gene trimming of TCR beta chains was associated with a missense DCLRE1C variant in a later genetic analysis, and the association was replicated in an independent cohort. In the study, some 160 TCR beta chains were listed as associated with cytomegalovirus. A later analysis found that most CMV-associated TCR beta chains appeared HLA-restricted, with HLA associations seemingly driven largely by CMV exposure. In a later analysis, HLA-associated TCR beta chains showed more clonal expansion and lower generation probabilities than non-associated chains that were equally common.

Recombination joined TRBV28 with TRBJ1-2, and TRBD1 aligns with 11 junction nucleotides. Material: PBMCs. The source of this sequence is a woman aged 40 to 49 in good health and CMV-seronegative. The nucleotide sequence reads TGTGCCAGCAGTTGGGACAGGGGGTTCACTAACTATGGCTACACCTTC. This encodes CASSWDRGFTNYGYTF.